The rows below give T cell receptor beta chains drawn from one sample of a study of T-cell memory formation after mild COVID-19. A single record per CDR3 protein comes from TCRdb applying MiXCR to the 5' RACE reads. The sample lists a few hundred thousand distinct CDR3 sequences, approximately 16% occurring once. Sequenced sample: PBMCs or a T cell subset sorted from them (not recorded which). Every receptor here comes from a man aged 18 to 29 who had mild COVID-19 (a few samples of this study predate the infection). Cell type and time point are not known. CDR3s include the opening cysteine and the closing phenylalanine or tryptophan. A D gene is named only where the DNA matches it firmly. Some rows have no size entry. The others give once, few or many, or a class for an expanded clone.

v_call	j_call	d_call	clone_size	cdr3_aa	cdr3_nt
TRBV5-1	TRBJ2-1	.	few	CASSTTADEQFF	TGCGCCAGCAGCACGACAGCCGATGAGCAGTTCTTC
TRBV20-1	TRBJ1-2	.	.	CSARPGVEEVYGYTF	TGCAGTGCTAGACCCGGGGTGGAGGAAGTGTATGGCTACACCTTC
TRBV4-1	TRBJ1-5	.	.	CASSQDPKLGNQPQHF	TGCGCCAGCAGCCAAGATCCTAAACTAGGCAATCAGCCCCAGCATTTT
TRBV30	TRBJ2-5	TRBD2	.	CAWSGKTSGDKETQYF	TGTGCCTGGAGTGGAAAGACTAGCGGGGATAAAGAGACCCAGTACTTC
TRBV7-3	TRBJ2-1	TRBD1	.	CASSQELRDRQFF	TGTGCCAGCAGCCAAGAACTCCGGGACAGGCAGTTCTTC
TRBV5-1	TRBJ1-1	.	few	CASSSQASNTEAFF	TGCGCCAGCAGCTCCCAAGCCAGCAACACTGAAGCTTTCTTT
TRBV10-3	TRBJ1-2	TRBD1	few	CAITPDRGSYGYTF	TGTGCCATAACTCCGGACAGGGGTTCATATGGCTACACCTTC
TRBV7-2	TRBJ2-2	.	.	CASSRAGNTGELFF	TGTGCCAGCAGCCGGGCGGGGAACACCGGGGAGCTGTTTTTT
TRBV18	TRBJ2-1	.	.	CASSPPGGGLYNEQFF	TGTGCCAGCTCACCACCGGGAGGGGGCCTCTACAATGAGCAGTTCTTC
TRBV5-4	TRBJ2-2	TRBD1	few	CASSLGGTASTGELFF	TGTGCCAGCAGCTTGGGTGGGACAGCCTCCACCGGGGAGCTGTTTTTT
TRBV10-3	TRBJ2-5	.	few	CAISGEEETQYF	TGTGCCATCAGTGGGGAGGAGGAGACCCAGTACTTC
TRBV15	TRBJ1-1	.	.	CATSRVGFLNTEAFF	TGTGCCACCAGCAGAGTCGGGTTCCTGAACACTGAAGCTTTCTTT
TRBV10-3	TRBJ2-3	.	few	CAISGSEDTQYF	TGTGCCATAAGCGGGTCGGAGGATACGCAGTATTTT
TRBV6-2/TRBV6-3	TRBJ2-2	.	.	CASSFTSGSGELFF	TGTGCCAGCAGTTTTACGTCGGGGTCCGGGGAGCTGTTTTTT
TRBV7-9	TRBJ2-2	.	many	CASSLDRTGELFF	TGTGCCAGCAGCTTAGATCGCACCGGGGAGCTGTTTTTT
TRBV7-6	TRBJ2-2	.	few	CASSSGRGADTGELFF	TGTGCCAGCAGCTCCGGCAGGGGTGCTGACACCGGGGAGCTGTTTTTT
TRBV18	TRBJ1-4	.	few	CASSLTQGYEKLFF	TGTGCCAGCTCACTGACACAGGGATATGAAAAACTGTTTTTT
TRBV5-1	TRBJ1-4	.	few	CASSALQATNEKLFF	TGCGCCAGCAGCGCGTTACAGGCAACTAATGAAAAACTGTTTTTT
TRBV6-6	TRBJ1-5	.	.	CASSYSMAGNQPQHF	TGTGCCAGCAGTTACTCGATGGCAGGCAATCAGCCCCAGCATTTT
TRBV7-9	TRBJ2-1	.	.	CASSPREQFF	TGTGCCAGCAGCCCCCGGGAGCAGTTCTTC
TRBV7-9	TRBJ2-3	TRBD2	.	CASSLRGSGEGTDTQYF	TGTGCCAGCAGCCTCCGTGGTAGCGGGGAAGGCACAGATACGCAGTATTTT
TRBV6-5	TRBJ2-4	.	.	CASSSSGANLAKNIQYF	TGTGCCAGCAGCTCCTCGGGCGCAAACCTAGCCAAAAACATTCAGTACTTC